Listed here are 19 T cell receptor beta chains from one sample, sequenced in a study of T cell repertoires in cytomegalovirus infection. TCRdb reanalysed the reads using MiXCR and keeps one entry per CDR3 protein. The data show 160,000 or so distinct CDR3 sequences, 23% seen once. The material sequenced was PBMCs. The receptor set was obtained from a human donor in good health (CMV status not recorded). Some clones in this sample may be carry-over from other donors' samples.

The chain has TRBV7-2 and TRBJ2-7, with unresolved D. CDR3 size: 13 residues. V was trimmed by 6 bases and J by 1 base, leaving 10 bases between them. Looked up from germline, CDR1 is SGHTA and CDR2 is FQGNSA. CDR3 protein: CASRALGSYEQYF. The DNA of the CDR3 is TGTGCCAGCAGAGCTCTGGGGTCCTACGAGCAGTACTTC.

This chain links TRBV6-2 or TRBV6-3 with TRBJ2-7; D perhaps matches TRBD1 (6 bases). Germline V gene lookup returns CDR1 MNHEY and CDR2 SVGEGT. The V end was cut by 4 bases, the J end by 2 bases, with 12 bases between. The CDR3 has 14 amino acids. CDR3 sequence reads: CASSFPRDTYEQYF. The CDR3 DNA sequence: TGTGCCAGCAGTTTCCCCCGGGACACCTACGAGCAGTACTTC.

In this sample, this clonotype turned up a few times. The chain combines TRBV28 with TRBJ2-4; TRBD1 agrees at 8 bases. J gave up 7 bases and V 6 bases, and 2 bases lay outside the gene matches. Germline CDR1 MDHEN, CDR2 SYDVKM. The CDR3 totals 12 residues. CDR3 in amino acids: CASRGQVNIQYF. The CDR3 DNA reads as TGTGCCAGCAGGGGACAGGTCAACATTCAGTACTTC.

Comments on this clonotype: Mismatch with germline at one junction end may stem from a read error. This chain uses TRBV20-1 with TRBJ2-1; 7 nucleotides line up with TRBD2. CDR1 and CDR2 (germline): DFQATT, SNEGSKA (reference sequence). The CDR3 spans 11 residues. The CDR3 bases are TGCAGTGCTGGGGACTACAGTGAGCAGTTCTTC. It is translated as CSAGDYSEQFF.

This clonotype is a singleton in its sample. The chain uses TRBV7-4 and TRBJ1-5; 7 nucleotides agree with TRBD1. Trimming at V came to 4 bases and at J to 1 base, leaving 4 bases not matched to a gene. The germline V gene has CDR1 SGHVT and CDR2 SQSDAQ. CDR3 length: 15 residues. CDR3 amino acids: CASSSGGVSNQPQHF. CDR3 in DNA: TGTGCCAGCAGCTCAGGGGGAGTGAGCAATCAGCCCCAGCATTTT.

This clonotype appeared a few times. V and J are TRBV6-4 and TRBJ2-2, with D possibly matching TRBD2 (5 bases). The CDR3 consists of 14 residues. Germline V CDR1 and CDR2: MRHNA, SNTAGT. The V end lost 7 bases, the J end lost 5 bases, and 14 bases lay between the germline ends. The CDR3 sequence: CASNGLQDTGELFF. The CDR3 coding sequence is TGTGCCAGCAACGGACTCCAGGATACCGGGGAGCTGTTTTTT.

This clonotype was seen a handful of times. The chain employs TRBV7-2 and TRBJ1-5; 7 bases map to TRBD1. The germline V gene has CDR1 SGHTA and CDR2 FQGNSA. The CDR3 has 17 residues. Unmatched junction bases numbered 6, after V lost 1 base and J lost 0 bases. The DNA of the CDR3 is TGTGCCAGCAGCTTAGAATTACAGGGGCCTAGCAATCAGCCCCAGCATTTT. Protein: CASSLELQGPSNQPQHF.

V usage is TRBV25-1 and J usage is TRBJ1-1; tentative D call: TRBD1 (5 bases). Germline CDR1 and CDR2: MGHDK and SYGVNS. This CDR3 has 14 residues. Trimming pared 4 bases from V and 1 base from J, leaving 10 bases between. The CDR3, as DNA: TGTGCCAGCAGTGGAACAGGAAGGAACACTGAAGCTTTCTTT. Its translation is CASSGTGRNTEAFF.

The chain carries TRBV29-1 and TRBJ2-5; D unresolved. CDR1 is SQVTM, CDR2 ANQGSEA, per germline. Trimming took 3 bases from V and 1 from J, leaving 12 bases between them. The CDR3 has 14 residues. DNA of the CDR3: TGCAGCGTTGAGCCCGCAGGAATCCAAGAGACCCAGTACTTC. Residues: CSVEPAGIQETQYF.

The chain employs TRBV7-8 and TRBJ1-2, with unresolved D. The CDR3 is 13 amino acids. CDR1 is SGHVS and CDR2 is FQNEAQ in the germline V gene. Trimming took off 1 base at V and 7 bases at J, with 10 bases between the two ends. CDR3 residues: CASSLGRGGGYTF. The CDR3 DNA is TGTGCCAGCAGCTTAGGACGGGGAGGTGGCTACACCTTC.

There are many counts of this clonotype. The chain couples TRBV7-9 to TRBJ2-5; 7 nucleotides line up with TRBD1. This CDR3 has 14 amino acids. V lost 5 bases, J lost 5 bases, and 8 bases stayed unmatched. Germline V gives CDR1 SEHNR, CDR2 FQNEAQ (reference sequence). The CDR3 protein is CASSTTGSWETQYF. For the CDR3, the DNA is TGTGCCAGCAGCACGACAGGGTCGTGGGAGACCCAGTACTTC.

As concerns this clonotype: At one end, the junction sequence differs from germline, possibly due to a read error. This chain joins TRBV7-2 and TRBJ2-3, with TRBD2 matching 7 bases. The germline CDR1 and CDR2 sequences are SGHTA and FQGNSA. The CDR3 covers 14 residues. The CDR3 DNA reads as TGTGACAGCAGCTTACCCGGGGGGACAGATACGCAGTATTTT. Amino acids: CDSSLPGGTDTQYF.

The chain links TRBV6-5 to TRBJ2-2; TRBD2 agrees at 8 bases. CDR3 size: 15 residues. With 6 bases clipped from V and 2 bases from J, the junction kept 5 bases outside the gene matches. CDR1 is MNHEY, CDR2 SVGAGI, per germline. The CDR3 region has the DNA TGTGCCAGCAGCAGACTAGCGCCCAACACCGGGGAGCTGTTTTTT. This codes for CASSRLAPNTGELFF.

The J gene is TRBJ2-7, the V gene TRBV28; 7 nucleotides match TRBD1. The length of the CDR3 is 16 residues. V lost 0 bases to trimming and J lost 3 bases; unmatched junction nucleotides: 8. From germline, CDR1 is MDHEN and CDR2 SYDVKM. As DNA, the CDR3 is TGTGCCAGCAGTTTATGGGACAGGAGAGCCTTCTACGAGCAGTACTTC. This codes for CASSLWDRRAFYEQYF.

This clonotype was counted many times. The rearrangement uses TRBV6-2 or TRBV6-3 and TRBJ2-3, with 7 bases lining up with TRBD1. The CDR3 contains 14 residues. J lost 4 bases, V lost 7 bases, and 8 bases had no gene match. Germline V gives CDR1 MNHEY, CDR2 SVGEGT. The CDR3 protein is CASTLAGGPDTQYF. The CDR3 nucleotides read TGTGCCAGCACCCTGGCAGGGGGTCCAGATACGCAGTATTTT.

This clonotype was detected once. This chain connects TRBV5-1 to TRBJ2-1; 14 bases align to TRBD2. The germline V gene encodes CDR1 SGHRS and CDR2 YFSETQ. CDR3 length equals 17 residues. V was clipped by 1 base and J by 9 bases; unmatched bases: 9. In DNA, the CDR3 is TGCGCCAGCAGCTTGCGACCGGGACTAGCGGGGGATGGTGAGCAGTTCTTC. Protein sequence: CASSLRPGLAGDGEQFF.

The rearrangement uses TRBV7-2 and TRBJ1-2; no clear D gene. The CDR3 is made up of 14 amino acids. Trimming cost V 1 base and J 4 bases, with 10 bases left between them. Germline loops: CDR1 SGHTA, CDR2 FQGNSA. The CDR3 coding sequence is TGTGCCAGCAGCTTAGGCCAGGTTATCTATGGCTACACCTTC. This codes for CASSLGQVIYGYTF.

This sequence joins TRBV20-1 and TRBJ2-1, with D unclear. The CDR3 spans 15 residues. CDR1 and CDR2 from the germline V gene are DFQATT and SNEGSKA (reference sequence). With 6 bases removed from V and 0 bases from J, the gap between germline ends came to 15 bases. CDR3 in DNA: TGCAGTGCGCCCCTGGACGACCTCTCCTACAATGAGCAGTTCTTC. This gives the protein CSAPLDDLSYNEQFF.

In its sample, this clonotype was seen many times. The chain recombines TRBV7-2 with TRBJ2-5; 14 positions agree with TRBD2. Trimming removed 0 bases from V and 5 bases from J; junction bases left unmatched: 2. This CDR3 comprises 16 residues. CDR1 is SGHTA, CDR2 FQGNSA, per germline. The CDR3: CASSLAGLAGVETQYF. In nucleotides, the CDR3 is TGTGCCAGCAGCTTAGCGGGACTAGCGGGAGTGGAGACCCAGTACTTC.